This T cell receptor beta chain was documented in a study of tissue T cells after allogeneic stem cell transplantation (dated by TCRdb to between 2021 and 2024). In terms of the full investigation: The study profiled TCR beta repertoires in many tissues obtained from research autopsies of patients with and without GVHD, and also in mouse models of GVHD. The human arm was a prospective observational study without blinding or randomization. Study-level results and caveats: Which tissue TCRs were alloreactive or antigen-specific was not determined in the study, and some clones might have been persisting host cells. Within patients, how anatomically similar the tissues were was a key factor in shaping TCR repertoire composition, regardless of disease or transplant status. In both patients and mice, T cells from blood and spleen picked up only a limited part of the TCR repertoire that was detected in tissues. The patient cohort was small and clinically heterogeneous, and sampling depth was acknowledged as a limitation. Only a few T cell clones appeared in more than one patient, yet motif-based clustering showed tissue-specific repertoire signatures that were shared between patients.

The protocol used for the library was the immunoSEQ multiplex PCR assay. Adaptive Biotechnologies performed TCRbeta CDR3 sequencing at survey depth and reported CDR3 sequences, V/J genes, productive frequency, and template counts. TCR beta CDR3 regions were amplified from genomic DNA rather than RNA. Concerning the study's data processing: Pairwise repertoire overlap between tissues was quantified with Jensen-Shannon divergence, where 1 means complete divergence and 0 identical. Tissues were clustered by single-linkage agglomerative hierarchical clustering of pairwise JSD values and displayed as dendrograms. GLIPH2 was run on all patient samples with simulation_depth 1000, kmer_min_depth 3, cdr3_length_cutoff 8, keeping groups with more than two unique CDR3s. A standardized tissue-overlap score was calculated by extrapolating Jaccard GLIPH-group overlap across patients to a standard repertoire size of 1000 clones. Linear mixed-effect models, with tissue included as a fixed effect and individual included as a random effect, were used to assess associations of diversity with clinical or experimental variables. This immuneACCESS table, as held by TCRdb, lists in-frame sequences with V and J called but not all clones. Of the missing ones, under half trace to an unresolved V gene in checked studies; the others have no known cause. V, J and clone size derive from that table, while D and trimming were established from the DNA sequence. The sample contains about 22,000 clones, roughly three quarters of them found a single time. The ten largest make up approximately 0.39% of the sample.

Regarding this clone: Its binding antigen is unknown. Throughout, gene names and germline sequences are given for the mouse.

This TCR was recovered from a female BALB/c mouse in good health. Mice belonging to this strain carry MHC haplotype H2-d. The sequenced sample consisted of blood.

CDR3 DNA (partial): TGTGCCAGCAGTTCGGGACAAAGTCAAAACACCTTGTAC. It specifies CASSSGQSQNTLY. The whole CDR3 protein is CASSSGQSQNTLYF. Recombination connected TRBV19 to TRBJ2-4; the D gene is perhaps TRBD1, on 6 matching bases. Coverage ceases 1 residue before the CDR3 finishes, and the germline J gene fills in the end. V and J are truncated by 4 bases and 0 bases respectively, leaving an intervening sequence of 9 bases. Via the germline V gene (reference sequence), CDR1 is FNHDT and CDR2 SITEND. The CDR3 starts with the cysteine, ends with the phenylalanine, and has 14 residues. Only the CDR3 bases that were read are kept: 39 of them, in frame from base 1.